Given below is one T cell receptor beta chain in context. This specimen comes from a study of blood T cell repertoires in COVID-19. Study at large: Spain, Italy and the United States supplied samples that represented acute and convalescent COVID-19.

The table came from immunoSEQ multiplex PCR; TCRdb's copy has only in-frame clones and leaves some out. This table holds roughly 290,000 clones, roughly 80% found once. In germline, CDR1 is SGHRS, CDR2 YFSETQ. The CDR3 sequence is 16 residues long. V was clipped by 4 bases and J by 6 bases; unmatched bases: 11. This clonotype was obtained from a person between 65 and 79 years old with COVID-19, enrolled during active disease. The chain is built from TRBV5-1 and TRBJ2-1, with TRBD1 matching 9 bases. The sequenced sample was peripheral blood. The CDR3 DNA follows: TGCGCCAGCAGCCCGGAGGGACAGGGTTACTCCAATGAGCAGTTCTTC. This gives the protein CASSPEGQGYSNEQFF.